The TCR beta chain under discussion was sequenced for a study of glioma-infiltrating T cells after dendritic cell vaccination. Measured with immunoSEQ multiplex PCR; TCRdb has only the in-frame clones, and not every one. This repertoire shows 93,000 or so clones, roughly four fifths found once; its top ten account for over 9.5%. This clone came up a few times. Looked up from germline, CDR1 is ENHRY and CDR2 is SYGVKD. The CDR3 runs to 14 residues. Deletions cut 10 bases from V and 3 bases from J, with 19 bases between. This sequence originates from a human donor with glioblastoma. V usage is TRBV10-3 and J usage is TRBJ2-7; perhaps TRBD2 as D (5 bases). The input for sequencing was blood, taken before dendritic cell vaccination. The CDR3 DNA reads as TGTGCCAGCAGCCTCGGGCTAGCCGGCTACGAGCAGTACTTC. This encodes CASSLGLAGYEQYF.